This entry lists 12 T cell receptor beta chains sequenced from one sample in a study of shared clonotypes between healthy human individuals. CD45RO-negative cells were positively selected for CCR7, leaving out terminally differentiated effector memory CD45RA+ cells. The data were produced by immunoSEQ multiplex PCR, yet TCRdb's version contains in-frame clones alone and is incomplete. The table shows 700,000 to 950,000 clones, with about 96% occurring only once. What was sequenced was naive CD8+ T cells sorted from blood. The receptor source for this set is a man aged 25 to 40 in good health.

A remark on this clone: Other DNA variants within this sample encode the same CDR3. The rearrangement links TRBV7-9 to TRBJ2-1; D is ambiguous. V lost 0 bases and J 8 bases, leaving 5 bases between the germline ends. The V gene's germline CDR1 is SEHNR and CDR2 FQNEAQ (reference sequence). The CDR3 sequence is 12 residues long. This CDR3 is CASSLAAHEQFF. CDR3 coding DNA: TGTGCCAGCAGCTTAGCCGCCCATGAGCAGTTCTTC. The entire variable domain, with the rest obtained from reference TRBV7-9 and TRBJ2-1, is as follows: DTGVSQNPRHKITKRGQNVTFRCDPISEHNRLYWYRQTLGQGPEFLTYFQNEAQLEKSRLLSDRFSAERPKGSFSTLEIQRTEQGDSAMYLCASSLAAHEQFFGPGTRLTVL.

V usage is TRBV5-1 and J usage is TRBJ1-4; D not resolved. The CDR3 spans 13 residues. V lost 4 bases and J lost 3, with 7 bases in between. In germline, CDR1 is SGHRS, CDR2 YFSETQ. The CDR3 spells CASSPGANEKLFF. In DNA, the CDR3 is TGCGCCAGCAGCCCCGGGGCTAATGAAAAACTGTTTTTT.

The rearrangement uses TRBV4-3 and TRBJ1-1; possible D gene TRBD1, 6 bases. The CDR3 has 15 amino acids. The germline gives CDR1 LGHNA, CDR2 YSLEER. V gave up 3 bases and J gave up 0 bases, with 11 bases separating them. The CDR3 protein is CASSHGDNLNTEAFF. CDR3 DNA: TGCGCCAGCAGCCACGGGGACAACTTGAACACTGAAGCTTTCTTT.

The V call is TRBV27, the J call TRBJ1-2; no firm D call. Trimming stripped 6 bases from V and 7 bases from J, with 15 bases between. The CDR3 loop spans 13 amino acids. Looked up from germline, CDR1 is MNHEY and CDR2 is SMNVEV (reference sequence). The CDR3 region is CASSGNSMGGYTF. In DNA, the CDR3 is TGTGCCAGCAGCGGGAATAGCATGGGTGGCTACACCTTC.

The CDR3 DNA follows: TGTGCTAGTGGGCCCTCCAGCGGGAGACTCACAGATACGCAGTATTTT. It translates to CASGPSSGRLTDTQYF. The genes are TRBV12-5 and TRBJ2-3; 8 positions agree with TRBD2. The V segment lost 6 bases and the J segment 2 bases; nucleotides outside the gene matches: 10. The CDR3 covers 16 residues. Germline V lookup: CDR1 LGHNT, CDR2 FRNRAP.

This chain's CDR3 is CASSGTAFSTDTQYF. The CDR3 DNA reads as TGTGCCAGCAGCGGGACCGCCTTTAGCACAGATACGCAGTATTTT. The chain couples TRBV9 to TRBJ2-3; no reliable D call. V was clipped by 3 bases and J by 0 bases, with 11 bases between them. The CDR3 is made up of 15 amino acids. CDR1 is SGDLS, CDR2 YYNGEE, per germline. Based on the CDR3 plus reference TRBV9 and TRBJ2-3, the full variable domain is DSGVTQTPKHLITATGQRVTLRCSPRSGDLSVYWYQQSLDQGLQFLIQYYNGEERAKGNILERFSAQQFPDLHSELNLSSLELGDSALYFCASSGTAFSTDTQYFGPGTRLTVL.

The J gene is TRBJ1-5, the V gene TRBV7-9; TRBD1 aligns across 8 bases. This CDR3 region has 15 residues. The V and J ends lost 4 bases and 5 bases, in that order; junction bases with no gene match: 7. CDR1 is SEHNR and CDR2 is FQNEAQ in the germline V gene (reference sequence). This chain's CDR3 is CASSSTGESYQPQHF. The CDR3 DNA is TGTGCCAGCAGCTCGACAGGGGAGTCGTATCAGCCCCAGCATTTT.

Details on this clone: Other nucleotide sequences from this sample produce the same CDR3. V usage is TRBV6-6 and J usage is TRBJ2-7, with 7 bases aligning to TRBD2. V trimming: 0 bases; J trimming: 1 base; junction bases outside the gene matches: 0. Germline V gives CDR1 MNHNY, CDR2 SVGAGI (reference sequence). The CDR3 sequence is 14 residues long. CDR3 DNA: TGTGCCAGCAGTTACTCGGGAGGGTCCTACGAGCAGTACTTC. Translating gives CASSYSGGSYEQYF.

The rearrangement links TRBV13 to TRBJ2-5, with 7 nucleotides matching TRBD2. The CDR3 covers 14 residues. Germline V gene data show CDR1 as PRHDT and CDR2 as FYEKMQ (reference sequence). V gave up 4 bases and J gave up 4 bases; unmatched junction bases: 6. The CDR3 DNA reads as TGTGCCAGCAGCTCGCGGGAGTTCGGAGAGACCCAGTACTTC. Its protein is CASSSREFGETQYF. Together with reference TRBV13 and TRBJ2-5, the CDR3 gives the full variable domain: AAGVIQSPRHLIKEKRETATLKCYPIPRHDTVYWYQQGPGQDPQFLISFYEKMQSDKGSIPDRFSAQQFSDYHSELNMSSLELGDSALYFCASSSREFGETQYFGPGTRLLVL.

The gene calls are TRBV19 and TRBJ2-1; TRBD2 might be the D (5 bases). Germline V CDR1 and CDR2: LNHDA, SQIVND (reference sequence). This CDR3 comprises 17 residues. The V end was cut by 4 bases, the J end by 2 bases, with 18 bases between. The CDR3 nucleotides are TGTGCCAGTAGTACCACTCGGGGAAACCAGGCCTACAATGAGCAGTTCTTC. Translation gives CASSTTRGNQAYNEQFF.

In DNA, the CDR3 is TGTGCCAGACAGCGGGAACTAGCAGGCGAGACCCAGTACTTC. Its translation is CARQRELAGETQYF. This chain joins TRBV2 and TRBJ2-5, with 7 bases matching TRBD2. Germline CDR1 and CDR2: SNHLY and FYNNEI. This CDR3 has 14 amino acids. V lost 9 bases, J lost 5 bases, and 12 bases stayed unmatched.

CDR3 nucleotides: TGTGCCAGCAGCTCTGCGTGGGCAGGGATAACAGATACGCAGTATTTT. It is translated as CASSSAWAGITDTQYF. The chain uses TRBV6-6 and TRBJ2-3, with D maybe TRBD1 (5 bases). This CDR3 has 16 amino acids. V lost 6 bases and J lost 3, with 19 bases in between. The V gene's germline CDR1 is MNHNY and CDR2 SVGAGI (reference sequence).